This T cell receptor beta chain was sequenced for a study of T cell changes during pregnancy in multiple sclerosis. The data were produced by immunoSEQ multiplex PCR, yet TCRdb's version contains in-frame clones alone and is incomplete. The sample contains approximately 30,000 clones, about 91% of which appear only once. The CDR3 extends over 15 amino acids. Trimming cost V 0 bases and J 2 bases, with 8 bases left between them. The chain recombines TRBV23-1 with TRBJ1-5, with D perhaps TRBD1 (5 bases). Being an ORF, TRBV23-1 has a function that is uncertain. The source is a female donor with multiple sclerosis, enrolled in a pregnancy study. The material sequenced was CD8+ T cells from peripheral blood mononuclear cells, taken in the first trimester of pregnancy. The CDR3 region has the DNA TGCGCCAGCAGTCAATCGCTCAGGGGCAATCAGCCCCAGCATTTT. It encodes CASSQSLRGNQPQHF.